This T cell receptor beta chain was captured by sequencing in a study of shared clonotypes between healthy human individuals. Across the whole study: Each donor's CD8 memory used one plate, CD8 naive two, each CD4 subset three. Study-level findings and limits: Rarefaction indicated that sorted-subset sequencing remained incomplete although depth was large.

For sorted subsets, 150 to 200 ng DNA per replicate equaled 30,000 or so T cell genomes. Here immunoSEQ multiplex PCR was the method, and the copy in TCRdb shows in-frame clones only, minus some. The top ten hold more than 0.35% of the sample, which has 2 million to 3 million clones, over 85% seen once. With 2 bases removed from V and 1 base from J, the gap between germline ends came to 12 bases. The length of the CDR3 is 15 residues. From germline, CDR1 is MDHEN and CDR2 SYDVKM. Turning to this clone: Its antigen is as yet unknown.

The material sequenced was naive CD4+ T cells from PBMCs. Subset given: CD45RA+ positively selected. The rearrangement uses TRBV28 and TRBJ2-7; D remains unclear. The receptor was isolated from a man aged 18 to 30 in good health. Some clones in this sample may be carry-over from other donors' samples. The CDR3 here is CASSLGPRASYEQYF. In nucleotides, the CDR3 is TGTGCCAGCAGTTTAGGGCCCCGGGCGTCCTACGAGCAGTACTTC.